Presented here are 22 T cell receptor beta chains from one specimen sequenced in a study of a mutant IDH1 vaccine in newly diagnosed glioma. Their antigen targets remain unknown. Sequenced by immunoSEQ multiplex PCR; TCRdb stores in-frame clones only, minus some. The sample lists approximately 44,000 clones, around 80% occurring once. Sample time point: week 35, safety follow-up. Every vaccine dose comprised 300 ug of mutant IDH1 20-mer peptide plus topical imiquimod. The sample in question was PBMCs, obtained from a glioma patient whose treatment included an IDH1 peptide vaccine. Receptors were obtained from a man aged 40-49 years with glioma.

The chain has TRBV6-1 and TRBJ1-6; D possibly corresponds to TRBD1 (5 bases). The germline V gene encodes CDR1 MNHNS and CDR2 SASEGT. The CDR3 covers 15 residues. V lost 6 bases, J lost 10 bases, and 19 bases lay in between. This CDR3 reads CASRQNYGTESPLHF. In DNA form, the CDR3 reads TGTGCCAGCAGGCAAAATTACGGGACTGAATCACCCCTCCACTTT.

Only a few counts were recorded for this clone. The chain employs TRBV6-6 and TRBJ1-5, with 9 bases fitting TRBD1. Germline CDR1 is MNHNY and CDR2 is SVGAGI (reference sequence). The CDR3 contains 16 residues. The V and J ends lost 5 bases and 0 bases, in that order; junction bases with no gene match: 5. The CDR3 sequence: CASSPRQGDSNQPQHF. The CDR3 DNA is TGTGCCAGCAGTCCTAGACAGGGGGATAGCAATCAGCCCCAGCATTTT.

The gene calls are TRBV6-5 and TRBJ1-1; a possible D gene is TRBD1 (5 bases). Trimming took 4 bases from V and 5 from J, leaving 14 bases between them. Germline CDR1 MNHEY, CDR2 SVGAGI. The CDR3 is 14 amino acids. Written as DNA, the CDR3 is TGTGCCAGCAGTTTTAGGGGCGCCGGAACTGAAGCTTTCTTT. It codes for CASSFRGAGTEAFF.

V is TRBV6-6 and J is TRBJ2-3, with D uncertain. The germline CDR1 and CDR2 sequences are MNHNY and SVGAGI (reference sequence). The CDR3 totals 16 residues. V lost 2 bases and J lost 3, with 15 bases in between. Here the CDR3 DNA reads TGTGCCAGCAGTTACAGTGAGATTGGTGGAACAGATACGCAGTATTTT. Its translation is CASSYSEIGGTDTQYF.

The rearrangement uses TRBV11-2 and TRBJ2-3; 11 bases match TRBD2. CDR3 length: 18 amino acids. Germline CDR1 SGHAT, CDR2 FQNNGV. The J segment lost 4 bases and the V segment lost 0 bases, leaving 9 bases of the junction unmatched. The CDR3, as DNA: TGTGCCAGCAGCTTAGATTCCTTAGCGGGAGGGCCGGCAGATACGCAGTATTTT. The encoded protein is CASSLDSLAGGPADTQYF. The variable domain in full, with the rest retrieved from reference TRBV11-2 and TRBJ2-3, is EAGVAQSPRYKIIEKRQSVAFWCNPISGHATLYWYQQILGQGPKLLIQFQNNGVVDDSQLPKDRFSAERLKGVDSTLKIQPAKLEDSAVYLCASSLDSLAGGPADTQYFGPGTRLTVL.

The chain links TRBV27 to TRBJ2-3, with D possibly TRBD2 on 6 matching bases. Germline assignment: CDR1 MNHEY and CDR2 SMNVEV (reference sequence). CDR3 length: 16 amino acids. V lost 7 bases and J lost 4, with 21 bases in between. The CDR3 spells CASTPTRSGFPDTQYF. CDR3 nucleotide sequence: TGTGCCAGCACCCCTACTCGGAGCGGGTTCCCAGATACGCAGTATTTT.

The V call is TRBV27, the J call TRBJ2-2; 8 bases are a match to TRBD2. Germline CDR1 reads MNHEY; CDR2 reads SMNVEV (reference sequence). The ends lost 6 bases at V and 1 base at J; junction bases unmatched: 13. The CDR3 runs 18 residues. CDR3 in amino acids: CASRRGGRQDLNTGELFF. DNA for the CDR3: TGTGCCAGCAGACGGGGGGGGCGACAGGACCTGAACACCGGGGAGCTGTTTTTT.

The chain couples TRBV18 to TRBJ2-3; unclear D gene. Trimming removed 1 base at V and 4 bases at J, with 15 bases between. The CDR3 covers 16 residues. Per germline, CDR1 KGHSH and CDR2 LQKENI. CDR3 protein: CASSPLGLGLADTQYF. DNA of the CDR3: TGTGCCAGCTCACCACTGGGCTTAGGCCTCGCAGATACGCAGTATTTT.

This clone was observed many times. The chain is built from TRBV6-6 and TRBJ2-7, with D unresolved. Trimming took off 7 bases at V and 4 bases at J, with 11 bases between the two ends. The CDR3 totals 12 residues. Germline values: CDR1 MNHNY, CDR2 SVGAGI (reference sequence). Written as DNA, the CDR3 is TGTGCCAGCACCTTGGACGGGTACGAGCAGTACGTC. It encodes CASTLDGYEQYV.

This chain uses TRBV2 with TRBJ1-1; 7 bases are a match to TRBD1. The CDR3 loop spans 14 amino acids. V shed 8 bases and J 4 bases; nucleotides not matched to a gene: 10. Germline loops: CDR1 SNHLY, CDR2 FYNNEI. The CDR3 DNA follows: TGTGCCAGCGAAGTAGGGGGCGGGCGCACTGAAGCTTTCTTT. Translation gives CASEVGGGRTEAFF.

The rearrangement joins TRBV10-3 to TRBJ1-2, with TRBD1 matching over 8 bases. Germline V CDR1 and CDR2: ENHRY, SYGVKD. The CDR3 has 13 residues. The trim removed 8 bases at V and 4 bases at J, leaving 6 bases unmatched. The CDR3 coding sequence is TGTGCCATCTGGACAGGGAGTTCCTATGGCTACACCTTC. Translated: CAIWTGSSYGYTF.

This clone was detected only a few times. The same CDR3 is also encoded by other DNA sequences in this sample. V and J are TRBV7-9 and TRBJ2-5; D uncertain. The CDR3 runs to 11 residues. The V gene lost 5 bases and the J gene lost 1 base, with 2 bases spanning the gap. Germline V CDR1 and CDR2: SEHNR, FQNEAQ (reference sequence). This CDR3 reads CASSPQETQYF. DNA for the CDR3: TGTGCCAGCAGCCCCCAAGAGACCCAGTACTTC.

The rearrangement joins TRBV5-1 to TRBJ1-1; D possibly corresponds to TRBD1 (5 bases). The CDR3 runs 15 residues. Germline V CDR1 and CDR2: SGHRS, YFSETQ. V was cut by 1 base and J by 1 base, with 11 bases left in between. CDR3 nucleotides: TGCGCCAGCAGCTTGCTTACAGGACGGAACACTGAAGCTTTCTTT. It codes for CASSLLTGRNTEAFF.

This clone came up once. The chain employs TRBV10-3 and TRBJ2-2; a possible D gene is TRBD2 (6 bases). CDR3 length: 14 amino acids. Germline CDR1 is ENHRY and CDR2 is SYGVKD. The V gene lost 2 bases and the J gene lost 4 bases, with 8 bases spanning the gap. The CDR3 region is CAISEPTSTGELFF. The CDR3 bases are TGTGCCATCAGTGAGCCGACTAGCACCGGGGAGCTGTTTTTT.

The chain has TRBV21-1 and TRBJ2-7; the table gives TRBD2 as D, unverified against the DNA. TRBV21-1 is labeled a pseudogene. The CDR3 has 14 residues. CDR3 sequence reads: CASSQRVADYEQYV. In nucleotides, the CDR3 is TGTGCCAGCAGCCAGAGGGTAGCGGACTACGAGCAGTACGTC.

The chain is built from TRBV11-1 and TRBJ1-1; D unclear. The V gene lost 4 bases and the J gene lost 3 bases, with 9 bases spanning the gap. Germline V gives CDR1 SGHAT, CDR2 FQDESV (reference sequence). This CDR3 spans 13 amino acids. CDR3 bases: TGTGCCAGCAGCTCCATCCGGGACACTGAAGCTTTCTTT. Protein: CASSSIRDTEAFF.

V is TRBV2 and J is TRBJ2-7; D unresolved. Trimming took 8 bases from V and 5 from J, leaving 13 bases between them. There are 12 residues in the CDR3. Germline V gives CDR1 SNHLY, CDR2 FYNNEI. The CDR3 nucleotides read TGTGCCAGCGGTAGGGCTCCCCACGAGCAGTACTTC. It codes for CASGRAPHEQYF. The full variable domain, its missing parts supplied by reference TRBV2 and TRBJ2-7, is EPEVTQTPSHQVTQMGQEVILRCVPISNHLYFYWYRQILGQKVEFLVSFYNNEISEKSEIFDDQFSVERPDGSNFTLKIRSTKLEDSAMYFCASGRAPHEQYFGPGTRLTVT.

This clone turned up a few times. The chain uses TRBV18 and TRBJ1-1; D possibly corresponds to TRBD1 (5 bases). The germline V gene has CDR1 KGHSH and CDR2 LQKENI. The CDR3 length is 13 residues. With 6 bases removed from V and 1 base from J, the gap between germline ends came to 9 bases. CDR3 region: CASSRGENTEAFF. The CDR3 DNA sequence: TGTGCCAGCTCCCGGGGCGAGAACACTGAAGCTTTCTTT.

In this sample, this clone turned up a few times. The chain employs TRBV7-2 and TRBJ1-5, with D possibly being TRBD1 (5 bases). Deletions cut 4 bases from V and 11 bases from J, with 15 bases between. The CDR3 contains 13 residues. The germline gives CDR1 SGHTA, CDR2 FQGNSA. Here the CDR3 reads CASSWGPAEAQHF. The CDR3 DNA sequence: TGTGCCAGCAGCTGGGGACCCGCAGAGGCCCAGCATTTT.

The chain couples TRBV28 to TRBJ1-1, with D hard to call. The CDR3 length is 14 residues. Germline V gives CDR1 MDHEN, CDR2 SYDVKM. The V end lost 4 bases, the J end lost 1 base, and 10 bases lay between the germline ends. CDR3 bases: TGTGCCAGCAGTTCTACGAACTCGAACACTGAAGCTTTCTTT. As protein: CASSSTNSNTEAFF.

V is TRBV7-9 and J is TRBJ1-1; 7 bases match TRBD1. Looked up from germline, CDR1 is SEHNR and CDR2 is FQNEAQ (reference sequence). V trimming: 5 bases; J trimming: 0 bases; junction bases outside the gene matches: 3. The CDR3 covers 14 residues. The CDR3 DNA reads as TGTGCCAGCAGCCCAGGACAGGTGAACACTGAAGCTTTCTTT. Protein: CASSPGQVNTEAFF.

This chain links TRBV9 with TRBJ2-2; a weak D match, TRBD1 (6 bases). Germline CDR1 reads SGDLS; CDR2 reads YYNGEE. Deletions cut 4 bases from V and 6 bases from J, with 25 bases between. The CDR3 covers 18 residues. Here the CDR3 reads CASSPYSTGHLSAGELFF. In DNA, the CDR3 is TGTGCCAGCAGCCCTTATTCGACAGGACACCTCTCGGCCGGGGAGCTGTTTTTT.